Below are 9 T cell receptor beta chains sequenced from a single sample in a study of OX40 agonist ivuxolimab in advanced cancers. Produced via immunoSEQ multiplex PCR; TCRdb's table is partial and in-frame only. The table has around 49,000 clones, nearly 80% seen once. The sample was CD4+ or CD8+ T cells sorted from blood, taken in a trial of the OX40 agonist ivuxolimab. The receptors derive from an adult with an advanced solid tumor such as melanoma, head and neck, liver or kidney cancer.

The rearrangement joins TRBV6-5 to TRBJ1-1, with D tentatively TRBD1 (5 bases). The CDR3 has 13 residues. Germline assignment: CDR1 MNHEY and CDR2 SVGAGI. V shed 7 bases and J shed 5 bases, with 14 bases lying between them. The CDR3 region has the DNA TGTGCCAGCATGGGGGTAGGGCAGACTGAAGCTTTCTTT. Translating it yields CASMGVGQTEAFF.

The V and J genes are TRBV4-1 and TRBJ2-7; 8 bases align to TRBD2. Germline CDR1 is MGHRA and CDR2 is YSYEKL. The J segment lost 6 bases and the V segment lost 0 bases, leaving 10 bases of the junction unmatched. This CDR3 is built from 16 residues. The CDR3 DNA sequence: TGCGCCAGCAGCCAAGAGATAGCGGGACCCGTGGGCGAGCAGTACTTC. This gives the protein CASSQEIAGPVGEQYF.

The chain carries TRBV5-4 and TRBJ2-6, with 7 bases that match TRBD2. The germline gives CDR1 SGHNT, CDR2 YYREEE (reference sequence). This CDR3 spans 17 amino acids. Unmatched junction bases numbered 6, after V lost 3 bases and J lost 0 bases. The CDR3 loop reads CASSSLGRGSGANVLTF. CDR3 nucleotides: TGTGCCAGCAGCTCTTTGGGGAGGGGCTCTGGGGCCAACGTCCTGACTTTC.

The rearrangement uses TRBV30 and TRBJ1-5, with 8 bases that match TRBD1. The CDR3 is made up of 15 amino acids. With 0 bases clipped from V and 1 base from J, the junction kept 2 bases outside the gene matches. Per the germline V gene, CDR1 is GTSNPN and CDR2 is SVGIG (reference sequence). Written as DNA, the CDR3 is TGTGCCTGGAGTGTAGGACAGGGAAGCAATCAGCCCCAGCATTTT. Encoded protein: CAWSVGQGSNQPQHF.

This clone was seen only once. The chain joins TRBV25-1 to TRBJ1-1, with 8 bases aligning to TRBD1. The junction had 9 bases not matched to a gene; V was cut back by 3 bases and J by 0 bases. This CDR3 is built from 17 residues. Germline V CDR1 and CDR2: MGHDK, SYGVNS. The DNA for the CDR3 is TGTGCCAGCAGTGAGCTGACAGGGGAACTCATGAACACTGAAGCTTTCTTT. This codes for CASSELTGELMNTEAFF. The whole variable domain, filled in from reference TRBV25-1 and TRBJ1-1, reads EADIYQTPRYLVIGTGKKITLECSQTMGHDKMYWYQQDPGMELHLIHYSYGVNSTEKGDLSSESTVSRIRTEHFPLTLESARPSHTSQYLCASSELTGELMNTEAFFGQGTRLTVV.

The chain carries TRBV5-6 and TRBJ2-3; D might be TRBD2 (5 bases). The V and J ends lost 0 bases and 1 base respectively, with 9 bases between them. The CDR3 runs 15 residues. Germline V gives CDR1 SGHDT, CDR2 YYEEEE. The CDR3 loop reads CASSLVGAGTDTQYF. CDR3 DNA: TGTGCCAGCAGCTTGGTGGGAGCGGGCACAGATACGCAGTATTTT.

This sequence joins TRBV6-1 and TRBJ1-5; D is possibly TRBD1 (5 bases). Looked up from germline, CDR1 is MNHNS and CDR2 is SASEGT. V lost 4 bases, J lost 2 bases, and 15 bases lay in between. The CDR3 runs 16 residues. CDR3: CASSGQGVIGNQPQHF. In nucleotides, the CDR3 is TGTGCCAGCAGTGGCCAGGGTGTCATCGGCAATCAGCCCCAGCATTTT.

The rearrangement joins TRBV5-1 to TRBJ2-3; 8 bases align to TRBD1. V dropped 0 bases and J dropped 3; count of bases not matched to a gene: 3. Germline CDR1 reads SGHRS; CDR2 reads YFSETQ. The CDR3 is made up of 15 amino acids. This chain's CDR3 is CASSLEDRATDTQYF. The CDR3, as DNA: TGCGCCAGCAGCTTGGAGGACAGGGCGACAGATACGCAGTATTTT. Full variable domain (outside the CDR3, taken from reference TRBV5-1 and TRBJ2-3): KAGVTQTPRYLIKTRGQQVTLSCSPISGHRSVSWYQQTPGQGLQFLFEYFSETQRNKGNFPGRFSGRQFSNSRSEMNVSTLELGDSALYLCASSLEDRATDTQYFGPGTRLTVL.

The rearrangement links TRBV29-1 to TRBJ2-2; D unclear. Looked up from germline, CDR1 is SQVTM and CDR2 is ANQGSEA. This CDR3 comprises 15 residues. Trimming removed 7 bases at V and 0 bases at J, with 15 bases between. The CDR3 bases are TGCAGCGCCCACCTTCTTCGTCCGAACACCGGGGAGCTGTTTTTT. This encodes CSAHLLRPNTGELFF.